This TCR beta chain was obtained from a study of T cells in Graves' hyperthyroidism and ophthalmopathy. Study observations and caveats: Most expanded thyroid clonotypes above 0.001 recurred in blood.

The CDR3 is 16 residues long. CDR1 SGHAT and CDR2 FQNNGV come from the germline V gene. Active moderate-to-severe ophthalmopathy, Clinical Activity Score at least 3, NOSPECS at least 4, under 3 months' duration. Clinical symptoms, serum thyroxine, TRAb, thyroid ultrasound and orbital computed tomography informed diagnoses. The PBMCs had their origin in more than 9.5 ml of fresh peripheral blood. RNA transcripts were the template for amplifying TCR beta CDR3 regions. The HTBI primer set served for first-round RT-PCR of the TCR CDR3. A single record per CDR3 protein comes from TCRdb applying MiXCR to the multiplex PCR reads. The sample includes roughly 500,000 distinct CDR3 sequences, approximately 24% of them seen just once. Concerning this clonotype itself: Its antigen remains unidentified. One end of the junction is discordant with germline, which a read error may explain.

The origin of this receptor is a woman aged 30 to 39 with Graves' ophthalmopathy. Source material: blood. The V call is TRBV11-2, the J call TRBJ1-1, with D unresolved. The CDR3 sequence: CASSFGENTGRTDAFF. DNA for the CDR3: TGTGCCAGCAGCTTTGGGGAGAACACGGGAAGGACTGATGCTTTCTTT.